The rows below give T cell receptor beta chains drawn from one sample of a study of beta chain features in type 1 diabetes. The method was immunoSEQ multiplex PCR; TCRdb's version includes in-frame clones alone and lacks a portion of them. The table shows more than 250,000 clones, with over 14% occurring only once. The sample comprised naive CD4+ T cells from blood. The receptors originated from a man younger than 35 with type 1 diabetes. The CDR3 runs from the conserved cysteine through the conserved F or W. A D gene is named only where the DNA matches it firmly. Rows may omit the clone size; those that give it use once, few, many or a size class.

cdr3_nt: TGTGCCAGCAGCCCTAGACTGACTAGCACAGATACGCAGTATTTT
cdr3_aa: CASSPRLTSTDTQYF
d_call: .
clone_size: few
v_call: TRBV7-9
j_call: TRBJ2-3

cdr3_nt: TGTGCCAGCAGCGCCCGGACAGGGATTGACACTGAAGCTTTCTTT
cdr3_aa: CASSARTGIDTEAFF
d_call: TRBD1
clone_size: .
v_call: TRBV9
j_call: TRBJ1-1

cdr3_nt: TGTGCCAGCAGTCGGGTAGTCACCCCCAATGAGCAGTTCTTC
cdr3_aa: CASSRVVTPNEQFF
d_call: .
clone_size: .
v_call: TRBV5-4
j_call: TRBJ2-1

cdr3_nt: TGCAGCGTTAGTGGGGAGGCAGGCTACACCTTC
cdr3_aa: CSVSGEAGYTF
d_call: .
clone_size: .
v_call: TRBV29-1
j_call: TRBJ1-2

cdr3_nt: TGTGCCAGCTGGGACACCTCCTACGAGCAGTACTTC
cdr3_aa: CASWDTSYEQYF
d_call: .
clone_size: few
v_call: TRBV28
j_call: TRBJ2-7

cdr3_nt: TGTGCCAGCAGCCAAGAGACAGGGTATAGCACAGATACGCAGTATTTT
cdr3_aa: CASSQETGYSTDTQYF
d_call: TRBD1
clone_size: .
v_call: TRBV4-2
j_call: TRBJ2-3

cdr3_nt: TGCGCCAGCAGTCATGAGTGGAGGTGGACTGAAGCTTTCTTT
cdr3_aa: CASSHEWRWTEAFF
d_call: .
clone_size: few
v_call: TRBV23-1
j_call: TRBJ1-1

cdr3_nt: TGTGCCAGCAGCGTAAGTCCCGGTGCTAATGAAAAACTGTTTTTT
cdr3_aa: CASSVSPGANEKLFF
d_call: .
clone_size: few
v_call: TRBV9
j_call: TRBJ1-4

cdr3_nt: TGTGCCAGCAGTAAACCTAGCGGCTCCTACGAGCAGTACTTC
cdr3_aa: CASSKPSGSYEQYF
d_call: TRBD2
clone_size: .
v_call: TRBV9
j_call: TRBJ2-7

cdr3_nt: TGTGCCAGCAGCCAGGGCAGTAGCGATCGCCCCTCCTACGAGCAGTACTTC
cdr3_aa: CASSQGSSDRPSYEQYF
d_call: .
clone_size: few
v_call: TRBV4-2
j_call: TRBJ2-7

cdr3_nt: TGTGCCAGCAGCTTAGTCGGTAGCGGGGGCTACCAAGAGACCCAGTACTTC
cdr3_aa: CASSLVGSGGYQETQYF
d_call: TRBD2
clone_size: .
v_call: TRBV7-2
j_call: TRBJ2-5

cdr3_nt: TGTGCCAGCAAATACAGGGGTGCGGAGCAGTACTTC
cdr3_aa: CASKYRGAEQYF
d_call: TRBD1
clone_size: few
v_call: TRBV28
j_call: TRBJ2-7

cdr3_nt: TGTGCCACTAGGGACAGGGATAGCAATCAGCCCCAGCATTTT
cdr3_aa: CATRDRDSNQPQHF
d_call: TRBD1
clone_size: few
v_call: TRBV2
j_call: TRBJ1-5

cdr3_nt: TGTGCCAGCAGCGTCCGGGTCGGGACAGGGGGCACAGATACGCAGTATTTT
cdr3_aa: CASSVRVGTGGTDTQYF
d_call: TRBD1
clone_size: few
v_call: TRBV9
j_call: TRBJ2-3

cdr3_nt: TGCGCCAGCAGCTTGGCGGGGGGCGCGAACACTGAAGCTTTCTTT
cdr3_aa: CASSLAGGANTEAFF
d_call: .
clone_size: few
v_call: TRBV5-1
j_call: TRBJ1-1

cdr3_nt: TGCAGCGGACGACAGGGGTATAATGAAAAACTGTTTTTT
cdr3_aa: CSGRQGYNEKLFF
d_call: TRBD1
clone_size: .
v_call: TRBV29-1
j_call: TRBJ1-4

cdr3_nt: TGTGCCACTTCTCTGGGCACCTACAATGAGCAGTTCTTC
cdr3_aa: CATSLGTYNEQFF
d_call: .
clone_size: .
v_call: TRBV2
j_call: TRBJ2-1

cdr3_nt: TGCGCCAGCAGAGAACGGACAGGGGGCGTTGGAGGGGAGCAGTACTTC
cdr3_aa: CASRERTGGVGGEQYF
d_call: TRBD1
clone_size: once
v_call: TRBV5-1
j_call: TRBJ2-7

cdr3_nt: TGTGCCAGCAGCTTGGCGGCCTCTAATGAAAAACTGTTTTTT
cdr3_aa: CASSLAASNEKLFF
d_call: .
clone_size: .
v_call: TRBV7-9
j_call: TRBJ1-4

cdr3_nt: TGTGCCAGCTCACCGTACGCAAAGCAACTAGACCAAGAGACCCAGTACTTC
cdr3_aa: CASSPYAKQLDQETQYF
d_call: .
clone_size: .
v_call: TRBV18
j_call: TRBJ2-5

cdr3_nt: TGTGCCAGCAGCCCGAGAGGTGGCACGGTGACTTTTAACTATGGCTACACCTTC
cdr3_aa: CASSPRGGTVTFNYGYTF
d_call: .
clone_size: .
v_call: TRBV7-2
j_call: TRBJ1-2

cdr3_nt: TGCAGCGTTTCTCGGGTATTGAACACTGAAGCTTTCTTT
cdr3_aa: CSVSRVLNTEAFF
d_call: .
clone_size: .
v_call: TRBV29-1
j_call: TRBJ1-1

cdr3_nt: TGTGCCTGGAGCGTGGGACAGAGCACAGATACGCAGTATTTT
cdr3_aa: CAWSVGQSTDTQYF
d_call: TRBD1
clone_size: few
v_call: TRBV30
j_call: TRBJ2-3